Shown below are 31 T cell receptor beta chains from a single sample sequenced in a study of T cell responses to AZD1222 COVID-19 vaccine (dated by TCRdb to the early 2020s). This specimen's time point label, per the study, means: baseline before first vaccination. Libraries came from the immunoSEQ multiplex PCR assay. In its TCRdb copy, this immuneACCESS table keeps in-frame sequences only and misses some clones. Where compared with another copy, unresolved V genes explain less than half of these, and the others have no known cause. This sample lists over 100,000 clones; more than 80% were detected once. The ten largest clones represent approximately 3.4% of the sample. Sequenced here: peripheral blood, sampled on day 0 of AZD1222 vaccination. The receptor set was obtained from an adult in good health.

This sequence joins TRBV5-6 and TRBJ1-1; a weak D match, TRBD1 (5 bases). This CDR3 region has 14 residues. Germline lookup yields CDR1 SGHDT and CDR2 YYEEEE. Between the trimmed V and J ends, which lost 0 bases and 4 bases, there was a span of 10 bases. The CDR3 here is CASSLGGRRTEAFF. DNA of the CDR3: TGTGCCAGCAGCTTGGGGGGCAGACGCACTGAAGCTTTCTTT.

The chain employs TRBV28 and TRBJ1-5; D unresolved. The V and J ends lost 7 bases and 4 bases respectively, with 14 bases between them. Germline V CDR1 and CDR2: MDHEN, SYDVKM. The CDR3 contains 14 residues. The CDR3 region is CASTYRRGNQPQHF. Here the CDR3 DNA reads TGTGCCAGCACCTACCGGCGGGGAAATCAGCCCCAGCATTTT.

This chain links TRBV7-2 with TRBJ2-2; 9 positions agree with TRBD1. V lost 0 bases to trimming and J lost 7 bases; unmatched junction nucleotides: 9. Germline values: CDR1 SGHTA, CDR2 FQGNSA. The CDR3 is 17 amino acids. In nucleotides, the CDR3 is TGTGCCAGCAGCTTAGCGTACAGGGGGCAACGGAACGGGGAGCTGTTTTTT. Protein: CASSLAYRGQRNGELFF.

The V gene is TRBV19, the J gene TRBJ1-1; D is undetermined. Per germline, CDR1 LNHDA and CDR2 SQIVND (reference sequence). Trimming took 5 bases from V and 3 from J, leaving 16 bases between them. The CDR3 extends over 15 amino acids. The CDR3 region is CASSSYSRLYTEAFF. Written as DNA, the CDR3 is TGTGCCAGTAGTTCCTATAGCCGGTTGTACACTGAAGCTTTCTTT.

This chain connects TRBV5-4 to TRBJ2-7; tentative D call: TRBD2 (6 bases). Germline V gene sequence: CDR1 SGHNT, CDR2 YYREEE (reference sequence). V gave up 0 bases and J gave up 6 bases, with 16 bases separating them. This CDR3 region has 15 residues. Written as DNA, the CDR3 is TGTGCCAGCAGCTTGGGCGGCGGGAACCTCCCCGAGCAGTACTTC. Translation gives CASSLGGGNLPEQYF.

The chain couples TRBV5-1 to TRBJ1-4; no definite D call. Trimming took off 1 base at V and 4 bases at J, with 5 bases between the two ends. The CDR3 runs to 13 residues. CDR1 is SGHRS, CDR2 YFSETQ, per germline. The CDR3 sequence is CASSLRGNEKLFF. Here the CDR3 DNA reads TGCGCCAGCAGCTTGCGCGGTAATGAAAAACTGTTTTTT.

In this sample, this clone turned up a few times. V is TRBV27 and J is TRBJ2-6; D is possibly TRBD2 (6 bases). The CDR3 runs 15 residues. V gave up 7 bases and J gave up 3 bases, with 13 bases separating them. Germline V CDR1 and CDR2: MNHEY, SMNVEV (reference sequence). Here the CDR3 DNA reads TGTGCCAGCACGAAACGGGAGTTTGGGGCCAACGTCCTGACTTTC. It translates to CASTKREFGANVLTF. The complete variable domain, with remaining parts taken from reference TRBV27 and TRBJ2-6, reads EAQVTQNPRYLITVTGKKLTVTCSQNMNHEYMSWYRQDPGLGLRQIYYSMNVEVTDKGDVPEGYKVSRKEKRNFPLILESPSPNQTSLYFCASTKREFGANVLTFGAGSRLTVL.

The V gene is TRBV7-6, the J gene TRBJ1-2; D not certain. This CDR3 is built from 12 residues. V was trimmed by 6 bases and J by 8 bases, leaving 13 bases between them. Germline V gives CDR1 SGHVS, CDR2 FNYEAQ. CDR3 sequence reads: CASSPQTTGYTF. The CDR3 bases are TGTGCCAGCAGTCCCCAGACTACGGGCTACACCTTC.

The chain recombines TRBV4-2 with TRBJ2-2, with 8 nucleotides matching TRBD2. The CDR3 totals 15 residues. The germline V gene encodes CDR1 LGHNA and CDR2 YNFKEQ. The J segment lost 3 bases and the V segment lost 8 bases, leaving 8 bases of the junction unmatched. The CDR3: CASGYSGSYTGELFF. CDR3 DNA: TGTGCCAGCGGATACAGCGGGAGCTACACCGGGGAGCTGTTTTTT.

V usage is TRBV19 and J usage is TRBJ1-1; TRBD1 might be the D (5 bases). V shed 7 bases and J shed 0 bases, with 12 bases lying between them. The CDR3 is 14 amino acids. Per the germline V gene, CDR1 is LNHDA and CDR2 is SQIVND (reference sequence). The CDR3 reads CASTLGRLNTEAFF. The CDR3 region has the DNA TGTGCCAGTACCTTGGGGCGATTGAACACTGAAGCTTTCTTT.

The chain links TRBV9 to TRBJ2-5; 7 nucleotides match TRBD2. This CDR3 has 17 residues. V shed 0 bases, J shed 2 bases, and the junction held 10 bases outside the gene matches. Germline loops: CDR1 SGDLS, CDR2 YYNGEE. CDR3 loop: CASSVDPAGEIQETQYF. The CDR3 region has the DNA TGTGCCAGCAGCGTAGATCCCGCGGGGGAAATACAAGAGACCCAGTACTTC.

The chain links TRBV3-1 (or the pseudogene TRBV3-2) to TRBJ1-1; D might be TRBD1 (5 bases). The ends were cut back, 4 bases at V and 1 base at J, with 10 bases in the middle. CDR3 length: 14 amino acids. Germline V gene lookup returns CDR1 LGHDT and CDR2 YNNKEL (reference sequence). For the CDR3, the DNA is TGTGCCAGCAGCCTGTTACAGGCGAACACTGAAGCTTTCTTT. This sequence encodes CASSLLQANTEAFF.

The chain has TRBV5-1 and TRBJ1-3, with TRBD1 matching over 7 bases. Germline assignment: CDR1 SGHRS and CDR2 YFSETQ. The trim removed 4 bases at V and 0 bases at J, leaving 4 bases unmatched. The CDR3 sequence is 15 residues long. The CDR3 DNA reads as TGCGCCAGCAGCAGGGGGCTCGACTCTGGAAACACCATATATTTT. Amino acid sequence: CASSRGLDSGNTIYF.

The chain carries TRBV18 and TRBJ1-2; D gene ambiguous. The germline V and J ends were trimmed by 0 bases and 4 bases, with 12 bases remaining between them. The CDR3 covers 15 residues. Germline V lookup: CDR1 KGHSH, CDR2 LQKENI. CDR3 bases: TGTGCCAGCTCACCACCGTCGGGCAGGAGCTATGGCTACACCTTC. Translated, it gives CASSPPSGRSYGYTF.

This clone was detected only once. The V call is TRBV20-1, the J call TRBJ2-2; TRBD2 might be the D (7 bases). V was clipped by 3 bases and J by 5 bases, with 13 bases between them. The CDR3 is 14 amino acids. CDR1 DFQATT and CDR2 SNEGSKA come from the germline V gene (reference sequence). The CDR3 loop is CSASRGRGTGELFF. In DNA, the CDR3 is TGCAGTGCTAGTCGGGGGAGGGGGACCGGGGAGCTGTTTTTT.

The chain joins TRBV28 to TRBJ1-1; D is unresolved. Germline CDR1 MDHEN, CDR2 SYDVKM. V lost 1 base, J lost 7 bases, and 10 bases lay in between. This CDR3 is 13 amino acids long. CDR3 residues: CASSLLGGYEAFF. The CDR3 DNA reads TGTGCCAGCAGTTTATTAGGAGGGTATGAAGCTTTCTTT.

The genes are TRBV7-8 and TRBJ1-6; possibly TRBD1 for D (5 bases). The germline gives CDR1 SGHVS, CDR2 FQNEAQ. This CDR3 spans 13 amino acids. Trimming pared 1 base from V and 8 bases from J, leaving 6 bases between. CDR3 coding DNA: TGTGCCAGCAGCTTAGGGGGGGATTCACCCCTCCACTTT. It is translated as CASSLGGDSPLHF.

The gene calls are TRBV5-1 and TRBJ2-5; 8 nucleotides line up with TRBD1. The length of the CDR3 is 14 residues. The V gene's germline CDR1 is SGHRS and CDR2 YFSETQ. J lost 2 bases, V lost 4 bases, and 4 bases had no gene match. CDR3 in amino acids: CASSLRTGQETQYF. As DNA, the CDR3 is TGCGCCAGCAGCCTACGGACAGGGCAAGAGACCCAGTACTTC.

This rearrangement joins TRBV5-8 to TRBJ2-7; D possibly corresponds to TRBD2 (6 bases). Trimming left V 0 bases short and J 5 bases short, with 18 bases between. CDR3 size: 16 residues. Germline lookup yields CDR1 SGHTS and CDR2 YDEGEE. In DNA, the CDR3 is TGTGCCAGCAGCTTGGGGATAGGTAGCGGCATACACGAGCAGTACTTC. This sequence encodes CASSLGIGSGIHEQYF.

The chain recombines TRBV9 with TRBJ1-2, with D maybe TRBD1 (5 bases). This CDR3 has 13 residues. Germline V gene data show CDR1 as SGDLS and CDR2 as YYNGEE. Trimming shortened V by 4 bases and J by 3 bases, and 10 bases separated the two germline ends. In DNA form, the CDR3 reads TGTGCCAGCAGCTCGACAGCCTACTATGGCTACACCTTC. Amino acid sequence: CASSSTAYYGYTF.

The V gene is TRBV19, the J gene TRBJ1-5, with D tentatively TRBD1 (5 bases). V was trimmed by 1 base and J by 5 bases, leaving 12 bases between them. Germline values: CDR1 LNHDA, CDR2 SQIVND (reference sequence). The CDR3 covers 15 residues. In nucleotides, the CDR3 is TGTGCCAGTAGTATAGTCGAGACAGAAGATCAGCCCCAGCATTTT. Its protein is CASSIVETEDQPQHF.

This chain links TRBV4-3 with TRBJ2-7, with D hard to call. Germline V lookup: CDR1 LGHNA, CDR2 YSLEER. The CDR3 covers 15 residues. Trimming took 1 base from V and 3 from J, leaving 13 bases between them. CDR3 DNA sequence: TGCGCCAGCAGCCAAGCCCCTCCCGGATTCTACGAGCAGTACTTC. This codes for CASSQAPPGFYEQYF.

This chain links TRBV2 with TRBJ2-7; D may be TRBD1 or TRBD2 (5 bases each). The germline V gene has CDR1 SNHLY and CDR2 FYNNEI. CDR3 length equals 11 residues. CDR3 nucleotides: TGTGCGGTCCGGGACGGCTACGAGCAGTACTTC. It specifies CAVRDGYEQYF.

J is TRBJ1-1 and V is TRBV30; D ambiguous. Germline-derived CDR1 and CDR2 are GTSNPN and SVGIG (reference sequence). This CDR3 spans 13 amino acids. V lost 2 bases and J 6 bases, leaving 13 bases between the germline ends. CDR3 sequence: CAWSQAGGPEAFF. DNA for the CDR3: TGTGCCTGGAGTCAGGCGGGAGGGCCTGAAGCTTTCTTT.

The genes are TRBV29-1 and TRBJ1-1; D might be TRBD1 (5 bases). CDR3 size: 12 residues. Germline CDR1 and CDR2: SQVTM and ANQGSEA. V was cut by 4 bases and J by 5 bases, with 11 bases left in between. CDR3 in amino acids: CSVVGGGTEAFF. CDR3 coding DNA: TGCAGCGTTGTAGGCGGGGGGACTGAAGCTTTCTTT.

The chain joins TRBV25-1 to TRBJ2-5, with TRBD1 identical over 8 bases. The germline V gene has CDR1 MGHDK and CDR2 SYGVNS. Trimming took 2 bases from V and 5 from J; bases not matched to a gene: 4. This CDR3 region has 14 residues. CDR3 bases: TGTGCCAGCAGTGAAAACAGGGGGGAGGAGACCCAGTACTTC. Residues: CASSENRGEETQYF.

This rearrangement joins TRBV28 to TRBJ2-7; TRBD1 matches 7 bases. Germline-derived CDR1 and CDR2 are MDHEN and SYDVKM. V was pared by 10 bases and J by 7 bases, with 10 bases of the junction left unmatched. This CDR3 region has 12 residues. In nucleotides, the CDR3 is TGTGCCACCGAACCGACAGGGAGAGAGCAGTACTTC. This gives the protein CATEPTGREQYF.

The genes are TRBV9 and TRBJ2-1, with 7 bases aligning to TRBD2. The CDR3 is made up of 14 amino acids. The V gene's germline CDR1 is SGDLS and CDR2 YYNGEE. Trimming removed 3 bases from V and 8 bases from J; junction bases left unmatched: 8. The CDR3 is CASSAWRENDEQFF. The CDR3 DNA follows: TGTGCCAGCAGCGCATGGCGGGAGAACGATGAGCAGTTCTTC.

This clone appeared once. The chain links TRBV6-2 or TRBV6-3 to TRBJ1-1, with D uncertain. With 2 bases removed from V and 0 bases from J, the gap between germline ends came to 16 bases. CDR3 size: 17 residues. Germline values: CDR1 MNHEY, CDR2 SVGEGT. CDR3 coding DNA: TGTGCCAGCAGTTACATCGTCCGTGCGCGAATGAACACTGAAGCTTTCTTT. Translated: CASSYIVRARMNTEAFF.

V gene TRBV5-6 combines with J gene TRBJ2-5, with unresolved D. The CDR3 is 14 amino acids. The V gene's germline CDR1 is SGHDT and CDR2 YYEEEE. The V end lost 4 bases, the J end lost 2 bases, and 12 bases lay between the germline ends. For the CDR3, the DNA is TGTGCCAGCAGCCCGACCACAGTACAAGAGACCCAGTACTTC. It yields the protein CASSPTTVQETQYF.

The chain joins TRBV19 to TRBJ2-7; 15 nucleotides match TRBD2. The V and J ends lost 11 bases and 6 bases, in that order; junction bases with no gene match: 8. This CDR3 has 14 residues. In germline, CDR1 is LNHDA, CDR2 SQIVND (reference sequence). The CDR3 DNA reads TGTGCCGGCCCCGGGACTAGCGGGAGGTTCGAGCAGTACTTC. This gives the protein CAGPGTSGRFEQYF.